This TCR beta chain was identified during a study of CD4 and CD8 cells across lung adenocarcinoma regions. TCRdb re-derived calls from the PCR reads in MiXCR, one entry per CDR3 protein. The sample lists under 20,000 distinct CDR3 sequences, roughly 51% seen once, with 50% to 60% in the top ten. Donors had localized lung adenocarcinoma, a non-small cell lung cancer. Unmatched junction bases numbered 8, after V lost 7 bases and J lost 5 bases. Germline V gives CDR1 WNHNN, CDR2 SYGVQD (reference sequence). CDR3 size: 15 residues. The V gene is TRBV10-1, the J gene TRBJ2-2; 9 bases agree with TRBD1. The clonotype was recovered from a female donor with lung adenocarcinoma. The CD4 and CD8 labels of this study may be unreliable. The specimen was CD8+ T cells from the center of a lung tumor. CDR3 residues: CASKPGTGKTGELFF. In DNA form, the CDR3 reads TGCGCCAGCAAACCCGGGACAGGGAAAACCGGGGAGCTGTTTTTT.